This T cell receptor beta chain was documented in a study of shared clonotypes between healthy human individuals. The study's findings and limits: Despite large depth, rarefaction showed incomplete sorted-subset sequencing. Only blood underwent sampling, and tissue repertoires likely differ.

Remarks on this clone: The antigen remains unidentified.

The data were produced by immunoSEQ multiplex PCR, yet TCRdb's version contains in-frame clones alone and is incomplete. In the table there are approximately 1.5 million clones, 98% of which are singletons. V was pared by 2 bases and J by 4 bases, with 16 bases between. The CDR3 runs 15 residues. The germline V gene encodes CDR1 SGDLS and CDR2 YYNGEE. The chain employs TRBV9 and TRBJ2-7; D is perhaps TRBD1 or TRBD2 (5 bases each). The TCR sequence derives from a man under 40 in good health. Input material: naive CD4+ T cells sorted from blood. As to subset: CD45RA+ positively selected. CDR3 bases: TGTGCCAGCAGCGTTCAACCGGGACCCATTTACGAGCAGTACTTC. Translation gives CASSVQPGPIYEQYF.